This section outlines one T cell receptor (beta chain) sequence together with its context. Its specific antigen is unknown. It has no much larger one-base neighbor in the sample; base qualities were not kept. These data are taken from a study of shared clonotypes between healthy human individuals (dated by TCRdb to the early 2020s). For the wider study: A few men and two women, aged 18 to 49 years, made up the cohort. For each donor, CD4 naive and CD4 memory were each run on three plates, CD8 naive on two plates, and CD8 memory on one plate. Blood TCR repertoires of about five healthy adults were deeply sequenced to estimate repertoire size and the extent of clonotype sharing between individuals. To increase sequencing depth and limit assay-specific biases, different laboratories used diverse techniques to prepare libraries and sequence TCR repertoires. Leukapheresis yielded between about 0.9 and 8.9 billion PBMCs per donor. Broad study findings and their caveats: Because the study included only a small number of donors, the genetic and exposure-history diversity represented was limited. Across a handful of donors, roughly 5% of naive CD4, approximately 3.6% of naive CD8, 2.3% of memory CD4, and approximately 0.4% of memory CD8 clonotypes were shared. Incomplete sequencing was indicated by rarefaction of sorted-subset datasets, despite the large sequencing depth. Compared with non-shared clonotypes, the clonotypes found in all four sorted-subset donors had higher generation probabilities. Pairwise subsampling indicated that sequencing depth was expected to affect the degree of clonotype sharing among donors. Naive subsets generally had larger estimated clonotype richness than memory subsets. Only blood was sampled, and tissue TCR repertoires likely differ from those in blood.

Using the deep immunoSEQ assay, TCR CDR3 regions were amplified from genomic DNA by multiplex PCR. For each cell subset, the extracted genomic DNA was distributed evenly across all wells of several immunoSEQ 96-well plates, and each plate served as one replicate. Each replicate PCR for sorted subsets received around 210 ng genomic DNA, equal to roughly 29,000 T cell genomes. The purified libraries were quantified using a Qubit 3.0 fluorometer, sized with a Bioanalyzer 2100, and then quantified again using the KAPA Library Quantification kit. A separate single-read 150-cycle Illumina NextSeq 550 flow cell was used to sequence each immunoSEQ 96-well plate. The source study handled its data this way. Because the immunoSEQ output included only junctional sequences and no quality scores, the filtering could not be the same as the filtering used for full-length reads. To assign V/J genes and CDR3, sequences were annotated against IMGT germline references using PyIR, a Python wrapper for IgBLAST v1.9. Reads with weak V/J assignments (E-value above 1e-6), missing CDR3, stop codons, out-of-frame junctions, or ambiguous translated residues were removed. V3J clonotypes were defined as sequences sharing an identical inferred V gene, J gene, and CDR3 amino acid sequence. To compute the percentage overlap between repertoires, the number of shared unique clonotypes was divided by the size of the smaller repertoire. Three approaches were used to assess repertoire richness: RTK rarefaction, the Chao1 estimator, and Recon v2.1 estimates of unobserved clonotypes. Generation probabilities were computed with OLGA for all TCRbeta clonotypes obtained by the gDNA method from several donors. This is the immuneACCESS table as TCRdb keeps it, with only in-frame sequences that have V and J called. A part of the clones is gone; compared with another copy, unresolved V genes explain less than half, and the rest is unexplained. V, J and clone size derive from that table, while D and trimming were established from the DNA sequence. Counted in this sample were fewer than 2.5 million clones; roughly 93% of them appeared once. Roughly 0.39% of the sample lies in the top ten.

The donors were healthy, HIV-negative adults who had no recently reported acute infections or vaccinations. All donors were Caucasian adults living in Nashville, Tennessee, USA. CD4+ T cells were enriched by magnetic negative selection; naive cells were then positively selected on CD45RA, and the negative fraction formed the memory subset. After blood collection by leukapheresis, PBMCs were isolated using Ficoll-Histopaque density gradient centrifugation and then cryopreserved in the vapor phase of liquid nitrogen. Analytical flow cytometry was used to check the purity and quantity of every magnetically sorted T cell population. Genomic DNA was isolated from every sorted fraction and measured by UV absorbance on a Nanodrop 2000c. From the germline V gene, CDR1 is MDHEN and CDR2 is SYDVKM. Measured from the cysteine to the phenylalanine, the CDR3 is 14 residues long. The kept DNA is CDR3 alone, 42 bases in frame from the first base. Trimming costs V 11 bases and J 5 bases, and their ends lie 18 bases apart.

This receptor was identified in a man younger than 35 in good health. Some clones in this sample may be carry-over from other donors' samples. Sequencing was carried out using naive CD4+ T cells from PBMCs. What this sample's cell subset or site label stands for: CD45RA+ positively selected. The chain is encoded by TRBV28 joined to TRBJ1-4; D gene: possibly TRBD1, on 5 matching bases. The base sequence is TGTGCCTCCCAAGAACGTGGGGGAAATGAAAAACTGTTTTTT. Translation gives CASQERGGNEKLFF.